One and the same sample provided the 2 T cell receptor beta chains below, sequenced in a study of blood T cell repertoires in COVID-19. TCRdb keeps only in-frame clones here, not all; method: immunoSEQ multiplex PCR. The table lists fewer than 300,000 clones, around 90% of them singletons. The sequenced sample was peripheral blood. The receptor set was obtained from a woman aged 40 to 50 who had recovered from COVID-19.

In nucleotides, the CDR3 is TGTGCCACCAGCATCGGGCAAGAGACCCAGTACTTC. It translates to CATSIGQETQYF. The chain employs TRBV15 and TRBJ2-5; D gene unclear. The germline gives CDR1 LNHNV, CDR2 YYDKDF (reference sequence). V was shortened by 4 bases and J by 2 bases, with 5 bases between the two germline ends. CDR3 length: 12 amino acids.

This clone has a handful of counts. The chain combines TRBV18 with TRBJ2-7; 7 nucleotides match TRBD2. This CDR3 has 18 amino acids. The germline CDR1 and CDR2 sequences are KGHSH and LQKENI. V was clipped by 3 bases and J by 0 bases; unmatched bases: 14. The CDR3 loop reads CASSPTPRLAPSSYEQYF. The CDR3 coding sequence is TGTGCCAGCTCACCCACGCCCCGACTAGCCCCGAGCTCCTACGAGCAGTACTTC.